A single sample gave rise to the 31 T cell receptor beta chains below, sequenced in a study of shared clonotypes between healthy human individuals. TCRdb's table, derived via immunoSEQ multiplex PCR, lists solely in-frame clones and lacks some. Here the sample spans roughly 1.5 million clones, 95% to 99% being singletons. The specimen sequenced was naive CD4+ T cells sorted from blood. Stated subset: CD45RA+ positively selected. Source of these receptors: a man aged 25-45 years in good health.

The chain carries TRBV5-1 and TRBJ1-4; a possible D gene is TRBD1 (6 bases). The CDR3 sequence is 16 residues long. The V end lost 0 bases, the J end lost 5 bases, and 14 bases lay between the germline ends. CDR1 is SGHRS, CDR2 YFSETQ, per germline. CDR3 loop: CASSLAPGARNEKLFF. The DNA for the CDR3 is TGCGCCAGCAGCTTGGCTCCGGGGGCGCGAAATGAAAAACTGTTTTTT.

V and J are TRBV19 and TRBJ2-1, with D tentatively TRBD2 (6 bases). CDR3 size: 15 residues. Germline CDR1 LNHDA, CDR2 SQIVND (reference sequence). Trimming shortened V by 7 bases and J by 3 bases, and 16 bases separated the two germline ends. CDR3 region: CASKRGAGGYNEQFF. DNA for the CDR3: TGTGCCAGTAAAAGGGGAGCGGGCGGCTACAATGAGCAGTTCTTC.

This chain uses TRBV2 with TRBJ1-2; no reliable D call. V gave up 5 bases and J gave up 5 bases, with 15 bases separating them. CDR3 length: 14 residues. Germline V gives CDR1 SNHLY, CDR2 FYNNEI. The DNA for the CDR3 is TGTGCCAGCAGTCGCGCCCGGACCGGGTATGGCTACACCTTC. Protein product: CASSRARTGYGYTF.

The rearrangement uses TRBV28 and TRBJ2-7; TRBD2 matches at 11 bases. This CDR3 is built from 15 residues. Per the germline V gene, CDR1 is MDHEN and CDR2 is SYDVKM. After removal of 6 bases from V and 4 bases from J, the junction contained 8 bases not matched to a gene. CDR3 in amino acids: CASRPTSGRSYEQYF. The CDR3, as DNA: TGTGCCAGCAGACCTACTAGCGGGAGATCGTACGAGCAGTACTTC.

This clone was counted once. Here the CDR3 reads CASSLGTTNEKLFF. The CDR3 DNA reads TGTGCCAGCAGCTTAGGAACAACTAATGAAAAACTGTTTTTT. The V and J genes are TRBV7-8 and TRBJ1-4; D unclear. The CDR3 contains 14 residues. Germline V gene lookup returns CDR1 SGHVS and CDR2 FQNEAQ. Deletions cut 1 base from V and 0 bases from J, with 3 bases between.

This rearrangement joins TRBV7-9 to TRBJ2-1; TRBD2 matches 11 bases. The germline V gene encodes CDR1 SEHNR and CDR2 FQNEAQ (reference sequence). The CDR3 loop spans 15 amino acids. V lost 1 base and J lost 6; bases outside the gene matches: 2. Here the CDR3 reads CASSLGGTSGNEQFF. The CDR3 DNA is TGTGCCAGCAGCTTAGGCGGGACTAGCGGCAATGAGCAGTTCTTC.

Concerning this clone: At the DNA level, this CDR3 is encoded by other sequences in the same sample as well. This rearrangement joins TRBV5-4 to TRBJ2-7; D is perhaps TRBD1 or TRBD2 (5 bases each). This CDR3 comprises 14 residues. The V end was cut by 2 bases, the J end by 0 bases, with 9 bases between. CDR1 is SGHNT, CDR2 YYREEE, per germline (reference sequence). In DNA, the CDR3 is TGTGCCAGCAGCTTAGGGACCAGCTCCTACGAGCAGTACTTC. Its translation: CASSLGTSSYEQYF.

This chain joins TRBV18 and TRBJ2-1; D might be TRBD1 (5 bases). The CDR3 extends over 14 amino acids. The germline V and J ends were trimmed by 3 bases and 1 base, with 7 bases remaining between them. The germline gives CDR1 KGHSH, CDR2 LQKENI. This chain's CDR3 is CASSPKGSYNEQFF. The CDR3 DNA reads TGTGCCAGCTCACCGAAGGGGTCCTACAATGAGCAGTTCTTC.

The rearrangement joins TRBV7-2 to TRBJ1-1; D is ambiguous. The CDR3 is 14 residues long. V was trimmed by 1 base and J by 3 bases, leaving 9 bases between them. Germline V gene sequence: CDR1 SGHTA, CDR2 FQGNSA. The CDR3 loop reads CASSLVPSYTEAFF. The CDR3 coding sequence is TGTGCCAGCAGCTTAGTTCCCAGCTACACTGAAGCTTTCTTT. The variable domain in full, with the rest retrieved from reference TRBV7-2 and TRBJ1-1, is GAGVSQSPSNKVTEKGKDVELRCDPISGHTALYWYRQSLGQGLEFLIYFQGNSAPDKSGLPSDRFSAERTGGSVSTLTIQRTQQEDSAVYLCASSLVPSYTEAFFGQGTRLTVV.

The chain combines TRBV7-9 with TRBJ2-7; D gene uncertain. The CDR3 loop spans 11 amino acids. Germline-derived CDR1 and CDR2 are SEHNR and FQNEAQ (reference sequence). V was shortened by 5 bases and J by 2 bases, with 4 bases between the two germline ends. The CDR3: CASSLPYEQYF. In DNA form, the CDR3 reads TGTGCCAGCAGCCTCCCCTACGAGCAGTACTTC.

The V gene is TRBV23-1, the J gene TRBJ2-2, with 8 nucleotides matching TRBD1. TRBV23-1 belongs to the ORF category, with a function that is uncertain. V was clipped by 5 bases and J by 5 bases; unmatched bases: 7. The length of the CDR3 is 15 residues. The CDR3 nucleotides are TGCGCCAGCAGTGGCGGGACAGGAAAGACCGGGGAGCTGTTTTTT. Protein sequence: CASSGGTGKTGELFF.

The V and J genes are TRBV28 and TRBJ2-7; the D is unclear. V shed 9 bases and J shed 2 bases, with 14 bases lying between them. Germline assignment: CDR1 MDHEN and CDR2 SYDVKM. The CDR3 length is 13 residues. CDR3 coding DNA: TGTGCCAGTCAAAACCTAGTTCCCTACGAGCAGTACTTC. As protein: CASQNLVPYEQYF.

This clone was seen just once. V and J are TRBV9 and TRBJ2-7; D perhaps matches TRBD1 (6 bases). Germline CDR1 SGDLS, CDR2 YYNGEE. Trimming shortened V by 7 bases and J by 7 bases, and 15 bases separated the two germline ends. This CDR3 comprises 12 residues. CDR3 DNA: TGTGCCAGCTCCCCCCTGAGGGGGGAGCAGTACTTC. This gives the protein CASSPLRGEQYF.

The rearrangement joins TRBV7-8 to TRBJ1-5, with D unresolved. V shed 5 bases and J shed 8 bases, with 22 bases lying between them. The V gene's germline CDR1 is SGHVS and CDR2 FQNEAQ. The CDR3 is 16 residues long. This CDR3 is CASSPKYVLADEPQHF. As DNA, the CDR3 is TGTGCCAGCAGCCCAAAATACGTCCTGGCCGACGAGCCCCAGCATTTT.

Of note for this clone: Additional DNA sequences in this sample encode the identical CDR3. The chain combines TRBV14 with TRBJ2-5; D perhaps matches TRBD1 (6 bases). V lost 2 bases, J lost 3 bases, and 7 bases lay in between. This CDR3 spans 13 amino acids. CDR1 is SGHDN, CDR2 FVKESK, per germline. DNA of the CDR3: TGTGCCAGCAGCCAAAACAGGGAAGAGACCCAGTACTTC. It codes for CASSQNREETQYF.

The chain combines TRBV7-6 with TRBJ2-7; 7 bases fit TRBD2. Germline V gives CDR1 SGHVS, CDR2 FNYEAQ. Trimming removed 1 base from V and 4 bases from J; junction bases left unmatched: 7. The CDR3 runs to 15 residues. The CDR3 region is CASSLDTGAGYEQYF. CDR3 bases: TGTGCCAGCAGCTTAGATACGGGAGCGGGATACGAGCAGTACTTC.

Regarding this clone: Other DNA sequences in this sample translate to the same CDR3. The gene calls are TRBV20-1 and TRBJ2-7; D gene unclear. CDR1 is DFQATT, CDR2 SNEGSKA, per germline (reference sequence). The CDR3 has 11 residues. V dropped 3 bases and J dropped 7 bases, with 10 bases sitting between them. CDR3 sequence reads: CSASREGEQYF. Written as DNA, the CDR3 is TGCAGTGCTAGTAGAGAAGGAGAGCAGTACTTC.

The gene calls are TRBV29-1 and TRBJ2-7; 12 bases agree with TRBD2. After removal of 7 bases from V and 5 bases from J, the junction contained 6 bases not matched to a gene. CDR3 size: 13 residues. CDR1 and CDR2 (germline): SQVTM, ANQGSEA. CDR3: CSGSGLAGHEQYF. The CDR3 region has the DNA TGCAGCGGCTCCGGACTAGCGGGACACGAGCAGTACTTC.

The chain recombines TRBV9 with TRBJ1-5; D is uncertain. This CDR3 is 13 amino acids long. Germline CDR1 reads SGDLS; CDR2 reads YYNGEE. V dropped 1 base and J dropped 5 bases, with 7 bases sitting between them. CDR3 nucleotides: TGTGCCAGCAGCGTATTAGCCGATCAGCCCCAGCATTTT. Protein: CASSVLADQPQHF.

V is TRBV28 and J is TRBJ1-1, with D uncertain. The CDR3 spans 13 residues. Germline-derived CDR1 and CDR2 are MDHEN and SYDVKM. Trimming cost V 6 bases and J 1 base, with 9 bases left between them. This CDR3 reads CASRRPGNTEAFF. Here the CDR3 DNA reads TGTGCCAGCAGAAGACCTGGGAACACTGAAGCTTTCTTT.

The V call is TRBV10-1, the J call TRBJ2-5, with D possibly matching TRBD2 (5 bases). Trimming removed 4 bases at V and 5 bases at J, with 14 bases between. CDR3 size: 14 residues. Germline CDR1 reads WNHNN; CDR2 reads SYGVQD (reference sequence). This CDR3 is CASSGGSPRETQYF. The CDR3 region has the DNA TGCGCCAGCAGTGGAGGGTCTCCTCGGGAGACCCAGTACTTC.

The chain has TRBV5-5 and TRBJ2-3; D ambiguous. This CDR3 is 15 amino acids long. CDR1 and CDR2 (germline): SGHKS, YYEKEE (reference sequence). The V and J ends lost 1 base and 0 bases respectively, with 9 bases between them. CDR3 protein: CASSLPVTSTDTQYF. CDR3 sequence (DNA): TGTGCCAGCAGCTTGCCGGTTACTAGCACAGATACGCAGTATTTT.

This clone was observed once. The chain couples TRBV21-1 to TRBJ1-5; TRBD1, as called in the table, went unchecked against the DNA. TRBV21-1 is a pseudogene segment. This CDR3 is 13 amino acids long. Here the CDR3 reads CASTTGHNQPQHF. CDR3 DNA: TGTGCCAGCACGACAGGGCACAATCAGCCCCAGCATTTT.

The chain couples TRBV11-2 to TRBJ2-7; the D is unclear. CDR1 and CDR2 from the germline V gene are SGHAT and FQNNGV. V was trimmed by 1 base and J by 0 bases, leaving 7 bases between them. The CDR3 sequence is 14 residues long. The CDR3: CASSLVPVSYEQYF. The CDR3 DNA reads as TGTGCCAGCAGCTTAGTTCCAGTCTCCTACGAGCAGTACTTC.

The DNA for the CDR3 is TGTGCCAGCAGTTCACCCCCGGACACAGGGGGCTACGAGCAGTACTTC. Amino acids: CASSSPPDTGGYEQYF. The chain uses TRBV28 and TRBJ2-7, with 8 nucleotides matching TRBD1. The CDR3 has 16 amino acids. With V trimmed by 4 bases and J by 3 bases, 11 bases remained unmatched. CDR1 MDHEN and CDR2 SYDVKM come from the germline V gene.

This clone has only one observation. This sequence joins TRBV9 and TRBJ2-1; D may be TRBD2 (6 bases). Between the trimmed V and J ends, which lost 0 bases and 13 bases, there was a span of 20 bases. Germline V gives CDR1 SGDLS, CDR2 YYNGEE. The CDR3 is 15 residues long. The CDR3 protein is CASSVGTTSPHHQFF. CDR3 DNA: TGTGCCAGCAGCGTAGGTACAACTAGCCCACACCACCAGTTCTTC. The whole variable domain, filled in from reference TRBV9 and TRBJ2-1, reads DSGVTQTPKHLITATGQRVTLRCSPRSGDLSVYWYQQSLDQGLQFLIQYYNGEERAKGNILERFSAQQFPDLHSELNLSSLELGDSALYFCASSVGTTSPHHQFFGPGTRLTVL.

The chain carries TRBV5-1 and TRBJ1-2, with D possibly matching TRBD1 (6 bases). CDR1 SGHRS and CDR2 YFSETQ come from the germline V gene. CDR3 length equals 13 residues. Trimming took off 2 bases at V and 8 bases at J, with 13 bases between the two ends. As DNA, the CDR3 is TGCGCCAGCAGCTTACAGGGTCGAGAAGGCTACACCTTC. As protein: CASSLQGREGYTF.

The chain has TRBV6-5 and TRBJ1-1; maybe TRBD1 (6 bases). V was trimmed by 8 bases and J by 3 bases, leaving 13 bases between them. From germline, CDR1 is MNHEY and CDR2 SVGAGI. The CDR3 runs 13 residues. The CDR3 nucleotides read TGTGCCAGCTCTGGAGGGGGAGACACTGAAGCTTTCTTT. Its protein product is CASSGGGDTEAFF.

This sequence joins TRBV7-9 and TRBJ2-3; no clear D. CDR1 and CDR2 from the germline V gene are SEHNR and FQNEAQ (reference sequence). The V and J ends lost 5 bases and 5 bases respectively, with 11 bases between them. The CDR3 is 13 amino acids. Here the CDR3 DNA reads TGTGCCAGCAGCCTCCTAGGAAGAGATACGCAGTATTTT. It is translated as CASSLLGRDTQYF. The variable domain in full, with the rest retrieved from reference TRBV7-9 and TRBJ2-3, is DTGVSQNPRHKITKRGQNVTFRCDPISEHNRLYWYRQTLGQGPEFLTYFQNEAQLEKSRLLSDRFSAERPKGSFSTLEIQRTEQGDSAMYLCASSLLGRDTQYFGPGTRLTVL.

To note about this clone: Other DNA sequences within the sample encode an identical CDR3. The gene calls are TRBV29-1 and TRBJ2-3; unclear D gene. The ends were cut back, 3 bases at V and 0 bases at J, with 7 bases in the middle. The CDR3 loop spans 13 amino acids. Looked up from germline, CDR1 is SQVTM and CDR2 is ANQGSEA. The CDR3 loop is CSVEGGSTDTQYF. For the CDR3, the DNA is TGCAGCGTTGAGGGTGGGAGCACAGATACGCAGTATTTT.

This chain uses TRBV28 with TRBJ2-5; the match to TRBD2 covers 10 bases. Unmatched junction bases numbered 10, after V lost 8 bases and J lost 4 bases. Germline values: CDR1 MDHEN, CDR2 SYDVKM. This CDR3 region has 15 residues. As DNA, the CDR3 is TGTGCCAGCCTAGCACTAGCGGGGAAAAGAGAGACCCAGTACTTC. It encodes CASLALAGKRETQYF.